This T cell receptor (beta chain) comes out of a study of blood T cell repertoires in COVID-19. In the study overall: Material from acute and convalescent COVID-19 was sourced from the United States, Italy and Spain. The analysed material was cDNA or gDNA that came from T cells, B-cell-depleted T cells, or PBMCs.

The table lists this clone with a count of one. Assay: immunoSEQ multiplex PCR; the TCRdb copy retains only in-frame clones and omits some. The repertoire holds under 200,000 clones, with roughly 71% as singletons. Germline-derived CDR1 and CDR2 are MDHEN and SYDVKM. This CDR3 region has 16 residues. V was clipped by 4 bases and J by 1 base, with 13 bases between them. The sample was peripheral blood. The chain combines TRBV28 with TRBJ1-4; D remains unclear. The source is a woman over 75 with acute or convalescent COVID-19. For the CDR3, the DNA is TGTGCCAGCAGTTCTTACGGGGATCTAACTAATGAAAAACTGTTTTTT. Encoded protein: CASSSYGDLTNEKLFF.